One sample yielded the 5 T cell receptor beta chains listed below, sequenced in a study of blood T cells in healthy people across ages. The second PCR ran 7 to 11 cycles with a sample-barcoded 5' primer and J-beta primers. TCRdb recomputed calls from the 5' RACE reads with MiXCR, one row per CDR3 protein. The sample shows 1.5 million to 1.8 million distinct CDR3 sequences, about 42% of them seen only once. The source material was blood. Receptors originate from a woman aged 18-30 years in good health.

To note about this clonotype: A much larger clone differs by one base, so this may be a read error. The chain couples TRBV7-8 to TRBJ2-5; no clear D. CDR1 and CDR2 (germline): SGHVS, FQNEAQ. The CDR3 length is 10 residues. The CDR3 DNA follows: TGTGCCGGCAGCGCAGAGACCCAGTACTTC. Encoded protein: CAGSAETQYF. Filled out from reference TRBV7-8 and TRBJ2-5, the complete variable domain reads GAGVSQSPRYKVAKRGQDVALRCDPISGHVSLFWYQQALGQGPEFLTYFQNEAQLDKSGLPSDRFFAERPEGSVSTLKIQRTQQEDSAVYLCAGSAETQYFGPGTRLLVL.

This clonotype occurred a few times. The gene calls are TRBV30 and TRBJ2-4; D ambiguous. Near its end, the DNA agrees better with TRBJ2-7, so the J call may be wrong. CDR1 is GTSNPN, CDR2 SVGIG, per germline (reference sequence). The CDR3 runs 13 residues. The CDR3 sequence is CAWSVLSDYEQYF. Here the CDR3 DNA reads TGTGCCTGGAGTGTACTGTCAGACTACGAGCAGTACTTC.

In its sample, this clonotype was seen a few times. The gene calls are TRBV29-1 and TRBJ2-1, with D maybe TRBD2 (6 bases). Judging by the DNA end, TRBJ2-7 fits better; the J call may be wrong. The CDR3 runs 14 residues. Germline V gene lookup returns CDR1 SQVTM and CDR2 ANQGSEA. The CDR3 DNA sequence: TGCAGCGTTGAGCCGGGGGAATCTTACAATGAGCAGTACTTC. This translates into CSVEPGESYNEQYF.

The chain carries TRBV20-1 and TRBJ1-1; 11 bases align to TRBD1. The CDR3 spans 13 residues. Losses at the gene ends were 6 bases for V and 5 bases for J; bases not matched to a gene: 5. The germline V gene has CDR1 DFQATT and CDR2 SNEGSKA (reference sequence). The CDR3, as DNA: TGCAGTGCCCCCCGGGACAGGGGGACTGAAGCTTTCTTT. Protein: CSAPRDRGTEAFF.

The CDR3 bases are TGTGCCAGTCAGTATTCGGGACGCTCTGAAAAACTGTTTTTT. Translated: CASQYSGRSEKLFF. The genes are TRBV2 and TRBJ1-4, with D perhaps TRBD1 (5 bases). With 9 bases removed from V and 7 bases from J, the gap between germline ends came to 18 bases. There are 14 residues in the CDR3. Germline CDR1 SNHLY, CDR2 FYNNEI.